The clone carrying this TCR beta chain was seen repeatedly, ten times or more. This specimen comes from a study of T cells in Graves' hyperthyroidism and ophthalmopathy. RNA transcripts served as the template for amplifying TCR beta CDR3 regions. First-round RT-PCR targeting the TCR CDR3 was performed with the HTBI primer set. TCRdb passed the multiplex PCR reads through MiXCR, listing each CDR3 protein once. The sample holds some 180,000 distinct CDR3 sequences, around 17% seen once. This TCR was sampled from a woman in her forties or fifties with Graves' hyperthyroidism. The sample was blood.

CDR3 protein: CATSDPRVFRNTGELFF. In nucleotides, the CDR3 is TGTGCCACCAGTGACCCCCGGGTATTTCGTAACACCGGGGAGCTGTTTTTT. The J gene is TRBJ2-2, the V gene TRBV24-1; the D is unclear. The CDR3 has 17 residues. V was shortened by 4 bases and J by 2 bases, with 16 bases between the two germline ends. Germline V gives CDR1 KGHDR, CDR2 SFDVKD.